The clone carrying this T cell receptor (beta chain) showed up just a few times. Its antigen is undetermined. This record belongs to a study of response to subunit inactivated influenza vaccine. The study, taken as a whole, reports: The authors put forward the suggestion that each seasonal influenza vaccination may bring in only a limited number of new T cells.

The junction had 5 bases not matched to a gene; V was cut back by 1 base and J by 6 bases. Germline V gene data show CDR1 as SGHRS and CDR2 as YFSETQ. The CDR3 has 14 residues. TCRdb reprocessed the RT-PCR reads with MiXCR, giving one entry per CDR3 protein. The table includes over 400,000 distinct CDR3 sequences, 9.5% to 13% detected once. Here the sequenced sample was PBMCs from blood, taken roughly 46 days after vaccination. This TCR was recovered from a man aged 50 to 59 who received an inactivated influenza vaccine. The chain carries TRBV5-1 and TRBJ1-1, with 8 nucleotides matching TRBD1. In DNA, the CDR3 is TGCGCCAGCAGCTTGTTGCAGGGGGCCCCTGAAGCTTTCTTT. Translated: CASSLLQGAPEAFF.